The 2 T cell receptor beta chains below were found in one sample sequenced in a study of shared clonotypes between healthy human individuals. The data were produced by immunoSEQ multiplex PCR, yet TCRdb's version contains in-frame clones alone and is incomplete. The sample carries around 2.1 million clones, approximately 94% recorded once. It was CD45RO-negative cells, positively selected for CCR7, that made up naive CD8 cells, with terminally differentiated effector memory CD45RA+ cells excluded. Material for sequencing was naive CD8+ T cells from PBMCs. These receptors were taken from a man aged 18 to 29 in good health. Some clones in this sample may be carry-over from other donors' samples.

This clone came up once. The chain couples TRBV30 to TRBJ2-1, with 9 bases that match TRBD2. Germline V lookup: CDR1 GTSNPN, CDR2 SVGIG (reference sequence). The CDR3 is 16 amino acids. J lost 0 bases, V lost 1 base, and 4 bases had no gene match. The CDR3, as DNA: TGTGCCTGGAGTGACCTAGCGGGGAGCTCCTACAATGAGCAGTTCTTC. Its protein is CAWSDLAGSSYNEQFF.

J is TRBJ1-5 and V is TRBV7-9, with 7 nucleotides matching TRBD1. Per germline, CDR1 SEHNR and CDR2 FQNEAQ (reference sequence). V gave up 5 bases and J gave up 6 bases; unmatched junction bases: 7. The CDR3 extends over 14 amino acids. CDR3 coding DNA: TGTGCCAGCAGCCAAGGGGGCACGAGTCAGCCCCAGCATTTT. It encodes CASSQGGTSQPQHF.